This T cell receptor beta chain was observed in a study of control samples from healthy donors and cancer patients. Measured with immunoSEQ multiplex PCR; TCRdb has only the in-frame clones, and not every one. The sample consists of about 34,000 clones, around 83% of them appearing once. The V and J ends lost 0 bases and 0 bases, in that order; junction bases with no gene match: 9. Germline CDR1 is SGDLS and CDR2 is YYNGEE. The CDR3 consists of 19 residues. The clonotype was recovered from a woman aged 40-49 years with lung cancer. The specimen sequenced was PBMCs. The chain employs TRBV9 and TRBJ2-3; 11 bases match TRBD2. CDR3 loop: CASSVGASGGYTSTDTQYF. CDR3 DNA sequence: TGTGCCAGCAGCGTAGGGGCTAGCGGGGGGTATACTAGCACAGATACGCAGTATTTT.